This T cell receptor (beta chain) appears in the sequencing data of a study of cytomegalovirus exposure and HLA in healthy donors. General study findings and limits: Within an earlier analysis, most TCR beta V segments proved productive either about 90% or about 30% of the time. Among TCR beta chains, those listed as cytomegalovirus-associated numbered about 160.

The donors were healthy bone marrow donors. When sampled, the donors appeared nominally healthy, though they likely had unrecorded immune exposures. Vbeta (60) and Jbeta (13) primers were used in the PCR. The data were produced by immunoSEQ multiplex PCR, yet TCRdb's version contains in-frame clones alone and is incomplete. The sample features over 65,000 clones, with about 1.1% in its top ten. The CDR3 extends over 19 amino acids. The V segment lost 0 bases and the J segment 2 bases; nucleotides outside the gene matches: 10. The V gene's germline CDR1 is SGHRS and CDR2 YFSETQ. Turning to this clone: What it recognizes is unknown.

Input material: PBMCs. The rearrangement uses TRBV5-1 and TRBJ2-3; 12 bases fit TRBD2. The sequence was obtained from a woman under 40 in good health and CMV-seronegative. CDR3 DNA: TGCGCCAGCAGCTTGGAGAAGGCCGGACTAGCGGGGCTCACAGATACGCAGTATTTT. This sequence encodes CASSLEKAGLAGLTDTQYF.